Below are 18 T cell receptor beta chains sequenced from a single sample in a study of cytomegalovirus exposure and HLA in healthy donors. The PCR used 60 Vbeta and 13 Jbeta primers. TCRdb's copy holds only in-frame clones and misses some; the assay was immunoSEQ multiplex PCR. The sample holds fewer than 250,000 clones; roughly 87% are singletons and the top ten take around 1%. Sequenced: PBMCs. The receptors here all came from a boy younger than 10 in good health and CMV-seronegative.

The V call is TRBV11-2, the J call TRBJ2-7, with 9 bases identical to TRBD2. CDR3 length equals 18 residues. V shed 2 bases and J 2 bases; nucleotides not matched to a gene: 13. Germline V gene data show CDR1 as SGHAT and CDR2 as FQNNGV. The CDR3 DNA reads as TGTGCCAGCAGCTTATATCTAGCGGGAAGGGGAGCCCCCTACGAGCAGTACTTC. Its translation: CASSLYLAGRGAPYEQYF.

The V call is TRBV15, the J call TRBJ2-7, with D perhaps TRBD1 (5 bases). The V end lost 1 base, the J end lost 2 bases, and 9 bases lay between the germline ends. The CDR3 sequence is 14 residues long. Germline V CDR1 and CDR2: LNHNV, YYDKDF (reference sequence). The CDR3 DNA follows: TGTGCCACCAGCAGAGGCAGGGCAACCTACGAGCAGTACTTC. Its translation is CATSRGRATYEQYF.

The chain has TRBV29-1 and TRBJ1-1; D not resolved. V was pared by 3 bases and J by 2 bases, with 10 bases between. CDR3 length equals 13 residues. CDR1 and CDR2 (germline): SQVTM, ANQGSEA. The chain's CDR3 is CSVDRTGNTEAFF. The CDR3 DNA follows: TGCAGCGTTGACCGGACGGGAAACACTGAAGCTTTCTTT.

This chain links TRBV7-8 with TRBJ2-7; 13 bases align to TRBD2. Germline values: CDR1 SGHVS, CDR2 FQNEAQ. The CDR3 covers 15 residues. V lost 5 bases to trimming and J lost 6 bases; unmatched junction nucleotides: 7. This CDR3 reads CASSPVTSGGREQYF. The CDR3 DNA reads TGTGCCAGCAGCCCCGTGACTAGCGGGGGGCGCGAGCAGTACTTC.

This clone occurred once. The chain has TRBV7-2 and TRBJ1-1; tentatively, D is TRBD1 (6 bases). Germline CDR1 and CDR2: SGHTA and FQGNSA. CDR3 size: 17 residues. Trimming took off 1 base at V and 5 bases at J, with 20 bases between the two ends. The DNA of the CDR3 is TGTGCCAGCAGCTTAGTCTCCAGGGGAGGGGTTGGTACTGAAGCTTTCTTT. Encoded protein: CASSLVSRGGVGTEAFF.

CDR3 in amino acids: CASSEAWSQQYF. The CDR3 bases are TGTGCCAGCAGTGAAGCGTGGTCTCAGCAGTACTTC. The chain couples TRBV2 to TRBJ2-5, with no clear D. Trimming took off 0 bases at V and 11 bases at J, with 10 bases between the two ends. CDR3 length: 12 residues. Germline-derived CDR1 and CDR2 are SNHLY and FYNNEI.

The CDR3 sequence is CASSLWGSGLGTEAFF. In DNA, the CDR3 is TGTGCCAGCAGCTTATGGGGAAGCGGACTAGGAACTGAAGCTTTCTTT. The genes are TRBV7-9 and TRBJ1-1; D remains unclear. Germline lookup yields CDR1 SEHNR and CDR2 FQNEAQ (reference sequence). V was shortened by 2 bases and J by 5 bases, with 18 bases between the two germline ends. The CDR3 has 16 residues.

This chain connects TRBV28 to TRBJ2-7; unclear D gene. This CDR3 comprises 18 residues. Trimming took 6 bases from V and 2 from J, leaving 26 bases between them. Germline V gives CDR1 MDHEN, CDR2 SYDVKM. CDR3 residues: CASRPPQLAPLNPYEQYF. CDR3 bases: TGTGCCAGCAGGCCGCCTCAGTTGGCTCCTCTTAATCCCTACGAGCAGTACTTC.

This clone showed up just once. This rearrangement joins TRBV5-1 to TRBJ2-6; 7 nucleotides match TRBD1. V was clipped by 4 bases and J by 1 base; unmatched bases: 8. Germline CDR1 is SGHRS and CDR2 is YFSETQ. The CDR3 runs 17 residues. The CDR3 here is CASSQSGQLSGANVLTF. In DNA, the CDR3 is TGCGCCAGCAGCCAGTCGGGACAGCTATCTGGGGCCAACGTCCTGACTTTC.

The gene calls are TRBV30 and TRBJ1-1; 7 bases match TRBD1. CDR3 length: 15 residues. Germline trimming cut 5 bases from V and 4 bases from J; bases unmatched to any gene: 13. The germline V gene encodes CDR1 GTSNPN and CDR2 SVGIG (reference sequence). The DNA for the CDR3 is TGTGCCTGGGGTACGTACAGGGGTGAAAGCACTGAAGCTTTCTTT. Residues: CAWGTYRGESTEAFF.

The rearrangement joins TRBV7-9 to TRBJ2-1; 7 nucleotides agree with TRBD1. The J segment lost 1 base and the V segment lost 3 bases, leaving 12 bases of the junction unmatched. CDR3 length: 18 amino acids. Germline V gives CDR1 SEHNR, CDR2 FQNEAQ (reference sequence). CDR3 sequence (DNA): TGTGCCAGCAGCTTTGGGGACAGCGGAACCCGATCCTACAATGAGCAGTTCTTC. The encoded protein is CASSFGDSGTRSYNEQFF.

This chain uses TRBV20-1 with TRBJ2-3; 7 positions match TRBD1. Germline CDR1 is DFQATT and CDR2 is SNEGSKA (reference sequence). CDR3 length equals 11 residues. CDR3 protein: CRTGSADTQYF. CDR3 DNA: TGCAGGACAGGGAGCGCAGATACGCAGTATTTT.

This clone has just one count. V is TRBV6-1 and J is TRBJ2-3, with 9 bases that match TRBD1. Germline V CDR1 and CDR2: MNHNS, SASEGT. The CDR3 extends over 16 amino acids. J was trimmed by 1 base and V by 4 bases; bases with no gene match: 6. CDR3 in DNA: TGTGCCAGCAGTGGAAGGGGACAGGGTGGCACAGATACGCAGTATTTT. This gives the protein CASSGRGQGGTDTQYF.

The CDR3 reads CASSIDSPSYNEQFF. The CDR3 region has the DNA TGTGCCAGCAGTATAGACAGTCCCTCCTACAATGAGCAGTTCTTC. The rearrangement joins TRBV6-6 to TRBJ2-1, with D possibly matching TRBD1 (5 bases). Trimming took off 5 bases at V and 0 bases at J, with 11 bases between the two ends. CDR3 length: 15 residues. In germline, CDR1 is MNHNY, CDR2 SVGAGI (reference sequence).

This clone has just one count. The chain combines TRBV10-2 with TRBJ2-1; 10 nucleotides match TRBD2. This CDR3 contains 18 residues. V dropped 6 bases and J dropped 2; count of bases not matched to a gene: 13. Germline CDR1 is WSHSY and CDR2 is SAAADI. Here the CDR3 reads CASRPSGGPTRTYNEQFF. CDR3 coding DNA: TGCGCCAGCAGACCTAGCGGGGGCCCGACACGCACCTACAATGAGCAGTTCTTC.

Worth noting for this clone: One end of the junction varies from germline; a read error may be responsible. The chain couples TRBV7-3 to TRBJ2-3; a possible D gene is TRBD2 (7 bases). Germline assignment: CDR1 SGHTA and CDR2 FQGTGA. CDR3 length equals 13 residues. In nucleotides, the CDR3 is TGTGCCAGCAGCTTAACGTACGGGGCGGGGGCCTCCTTT. It translates to CASSLTYGAGASF.

The chain uses TRBV14 and TRBJ2-5; no clear D. There are 16 residues in the CDR3. Germline lookup yields CDR1 SGHDN and CDR2 FVKESK. Between the trimmed V and J ends, which lost 4 bases and 2 bases, there was a span of 17 bases. In nucleotides, the CDR3 is TGTGCCAGCAGCCCTCAGGTTTATGGGCAACAAGAGACCCAGTACTTC. This gives the protein CASSPQVYGQQETQYF. Together with reference TRBV14 and TRBJ2-5, the CDR3 gives the full variable domain: EAGVTQFPSHSVIEKGQTVTLRCDPISGHDNLYWYRRVMGKEIKFLLHFVKESKQDESGMPNNRFLAERTGGTYSTLKVQPAELEDSGVYFCASSPQVYGQQETQYFGPGTRLLVL.

The chain couples TRBV11-3 to TRBJ1-1, with a possible D match to TRBD1 (6 bases). The germline gives CDR1 SGHNT, CDR2 YENEEA. With 3 bases removed from V and 11 bases from J, the gap between germline ends came to 16 bases. There are 13 residues in the CDR3. CDR3 residues: CASSLDPRGTAFF. The CDR3 DNA reads as TGTGCCAGCAGCTTGGATCCCAGGGGCACGGCTTTCTTT.